This T cell receptor (beta chain) stems from a study of T-cell memory formation after mild COVID-19. One entry per CDR3 protein results from TCRdb running MiXCR on the 5' RACE reads. The sample has some 450,000 distinct CDR3 sequences; approximately 18% are singletons. V was shortened by 5 bases and J by 4 bases, with 17 bases between the two germline ends. Germline CDR1 reads SEHNR; CDR2 reads FQNEAQ (reference sequence). The CDR3 is 15 amino acids. The chain uses TRBV7-9 and TRBJ2-5; D is possibly TRBD1 (6 bases). This receptor was identified in a man in his late teens or twenties who had mild COVID-19 (a few samples of this study predate the infection). Cell type and time point are not known. Sample: PBMCs or a T cell subset sorted from them (not recorded which). The CDR3 is CASSGAQGPRETQYF. The CDR3 DNA follows: TGTGCCAGCAGCGGAGCACAGGGTCCGCGAGAGACCCAGTACTTC.